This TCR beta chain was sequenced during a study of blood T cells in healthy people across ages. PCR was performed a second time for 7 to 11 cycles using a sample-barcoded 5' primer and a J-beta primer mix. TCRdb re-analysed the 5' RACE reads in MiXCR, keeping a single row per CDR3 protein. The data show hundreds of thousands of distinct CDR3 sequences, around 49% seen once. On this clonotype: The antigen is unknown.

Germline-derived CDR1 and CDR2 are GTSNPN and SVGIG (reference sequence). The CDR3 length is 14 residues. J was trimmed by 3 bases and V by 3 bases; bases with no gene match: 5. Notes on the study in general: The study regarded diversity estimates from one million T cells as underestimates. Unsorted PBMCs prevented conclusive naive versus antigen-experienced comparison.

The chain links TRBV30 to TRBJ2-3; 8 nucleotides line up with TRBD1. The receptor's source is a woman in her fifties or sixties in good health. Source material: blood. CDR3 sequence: CAWRTGTGTDTQYF. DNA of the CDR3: TGTGCCTGGAGGACCGGGACAGGAACAGATACGCAGTATTTT.